This record covers a single T cell receptor (beta chain). The antigen remains undetermined. These donors, healthy bone marrow donors, were studied. This sample is drawn from a study of cytomegalovirus exposure and HLA in healthy donors. PCR primers comprised 60 Vbeta and 13 Jbeta primers. Produced via immunoSEQ multiplex PCR; TCRdb's table is partial and in-frame only. The data contain 150,000 to 190,000 clones, approximately 85% of them singletons. The CDR3 loop spans 15 amino acids. Germline V lookup: CDR1 MNHEY, CDR2 SVGAGI. Trimming removed 7 bases from V and 6 bases from J; junction bases left unmatched: 10. Whole-study results and caveats: Most TCR sequences were seen very rarely across donors, but some public TCRs occurred in many.

This rearrangement joins TRBV6-5 to TRBJ1-4, with 8 bases that match TRBD1. This clonotype was obtained from a woman aged 18 to 35 in good health and CMV-seronegative. Sequenced input: PBMCs. CDR3 sequence (DNA): TGTGCCAGCACTCCGGGAGGCAGGGGGCATGAAAAACTGTTTTTT. It is translated as CASTPGGRGHEKLFF.